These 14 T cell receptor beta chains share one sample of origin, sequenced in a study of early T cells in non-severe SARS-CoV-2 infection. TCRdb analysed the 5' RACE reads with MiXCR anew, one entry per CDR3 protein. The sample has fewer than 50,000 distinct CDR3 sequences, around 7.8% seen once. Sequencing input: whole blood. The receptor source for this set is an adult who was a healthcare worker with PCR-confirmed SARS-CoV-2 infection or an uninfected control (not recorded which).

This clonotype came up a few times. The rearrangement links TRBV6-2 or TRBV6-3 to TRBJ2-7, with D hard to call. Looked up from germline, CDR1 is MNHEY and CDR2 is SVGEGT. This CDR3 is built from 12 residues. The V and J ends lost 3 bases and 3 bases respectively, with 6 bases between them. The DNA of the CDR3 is TGTGCCAGCAGTTATAGGGTCTACGAGCAGTACTTC. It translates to CASSYRVYEQYF.

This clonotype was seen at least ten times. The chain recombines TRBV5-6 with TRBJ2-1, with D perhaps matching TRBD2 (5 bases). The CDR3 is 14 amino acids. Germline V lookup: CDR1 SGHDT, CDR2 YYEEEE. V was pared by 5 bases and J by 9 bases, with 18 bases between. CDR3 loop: CASSAPGTRSEQFF. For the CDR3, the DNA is TGTGCCAGCAGTGCCCCGGGAACAAGGAGTGAGCAGTTCTTC.

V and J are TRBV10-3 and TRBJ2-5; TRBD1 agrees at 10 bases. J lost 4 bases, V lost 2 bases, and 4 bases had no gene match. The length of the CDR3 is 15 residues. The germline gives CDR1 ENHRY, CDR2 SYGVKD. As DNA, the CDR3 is TGTGCCATCAGTGAGAAGACAGGGGGCGGAGAGACCCAGTACTTC. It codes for CAISEKTGGGETQYF.

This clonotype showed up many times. The DNA for the CDR3 is TGCGCCAGCAGCCCTAGACAGGGGGCGACCAGGAATGAGCAGTTCTTC. This sequence encodes CASSPRQGATRNEQFF. The chain carries TRBV5-1 and TRBJ2-1, with 10 nucleotides matching TRBD1. Germline assignment: CDR1 SGHRS and CDR2 YFSETQ. This CDR3 has 16 residues. With V trimmed by 4 bases and J by 7 bases, 11 bases remained unmatched.

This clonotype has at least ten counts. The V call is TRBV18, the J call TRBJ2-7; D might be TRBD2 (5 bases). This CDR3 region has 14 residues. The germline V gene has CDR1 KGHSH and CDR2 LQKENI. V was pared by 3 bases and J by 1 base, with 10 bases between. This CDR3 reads CASSPGLVSYEQYF. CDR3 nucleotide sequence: TGTGCCAGCTCACCTGGACTCGTTTCCTACGAGCAGTACTTC. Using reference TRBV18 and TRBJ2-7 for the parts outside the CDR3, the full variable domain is NAGVMQNPRHLVRRRGQEARLRCSPMKGHSHVYWYRQLPEEGLKFMVYLQKENIIDESGMPKERFSAEFPKEGPSILRIQQVVRGDSAAYFCASSPGLVSYEQYFGPGTRLTVT.

The CDR3 region has the DNA TGCAGTGCTTCCTCCCTCCGTCGCCGTAGTAGTGAGCAGTTCTTC. This gives the protein CSASSLRRRSSEQFF. The V gene is TRBV20-1, the J gene TRBJ2-1; D ambiguous. The V end was cut by 5 bases, the J end by 9 bases, with 23 bases between. Germline V gene lookup returns CDR1 DFQATT and CDR2 SNEGSKA (reference sequence). The length of the CDR3 is 15 residues.

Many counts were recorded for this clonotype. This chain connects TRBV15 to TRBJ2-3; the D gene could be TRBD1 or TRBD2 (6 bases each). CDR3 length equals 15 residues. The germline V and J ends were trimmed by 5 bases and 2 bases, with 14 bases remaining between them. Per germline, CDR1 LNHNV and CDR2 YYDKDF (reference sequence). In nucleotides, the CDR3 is TGTGCCACCAGCGAGGGTAGGGGGGACACAGATACGCAGTATTTT. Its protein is CATSEGRGDTDTQYF.

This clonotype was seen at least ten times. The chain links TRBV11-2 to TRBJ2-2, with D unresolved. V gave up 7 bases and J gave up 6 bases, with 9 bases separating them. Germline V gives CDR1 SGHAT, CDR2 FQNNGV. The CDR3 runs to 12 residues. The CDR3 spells CASTWDSGELFF. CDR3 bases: TGTGCCAGCACCTGGGATTCCGGGGAGCTGTTTTTT.

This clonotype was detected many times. This CDR3 is CASSLNQGSGELFF. The DNA for the CDR3 is TGTGCCAGCAGTCTCAACCAGGGGTCCGGGGAGCTGTTTTTT. The chain combines TRBV11-2 with TRBJ2-2, with D perhaps matching TRBD1 (6 bases). The germline CDR1 and CDR2 sequences are SGHAT and FQNNGV. Trimming pared 6 bases from V and 6 bases from J, leaving 14 bases between. This CDR3 spans 14 amino acids.

This chain's CDR3 is CSVEVRGGDYGYTF. For the CDR3, the DNA is TGCAGCGTTGAAGTCCGGGGTGGGGACTATGGCTACACCTTC. The chain joins TRBV29-1 to TRBJ1-2; D gene unclear. Germline assignment: CDR1 SQVTM and CDR2 ANQGSEA. Trimming cost V 1 base and J 3 bases, with 12 bases left between them. The CDR3 is made up of 14 amino acids.

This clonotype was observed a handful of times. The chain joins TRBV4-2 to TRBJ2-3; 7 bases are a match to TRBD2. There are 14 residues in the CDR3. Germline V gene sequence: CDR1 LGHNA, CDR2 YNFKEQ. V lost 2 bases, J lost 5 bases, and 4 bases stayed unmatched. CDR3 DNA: TGTGCCAGCAGCCAACTGGGGGGGGAAGATACGCAGTATTTT. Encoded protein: CASSQLGGEDTQYF.

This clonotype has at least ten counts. CDR3 nucleotides: TGTGCCAGCAGCATTCAGGAAAAGTTCTTC. As protein: CASSIQEKFF. The V gene is TRBV7-6, the J gene TRBJ2-1; D unclear. V was clipped by 5 bases and J by 14 bases, with 10 bases between them. Germline V CDR1 and CDR2: SGHVS, FNYEAQ. The CDR3 sequence is 10 residues long. The full variable domain, completed using reference TRBV7-6 and TRBJ2-1, is GAGVSQSPRYKVTKRGQDVALRCDPISGHVSLYWYRQALGQGPEFLTYFNYEAQQDKSGLPNDRFSAERPEGSISTLTIQRTEQRDSAMYRCASSIQEKFFGPGTRLTVL.

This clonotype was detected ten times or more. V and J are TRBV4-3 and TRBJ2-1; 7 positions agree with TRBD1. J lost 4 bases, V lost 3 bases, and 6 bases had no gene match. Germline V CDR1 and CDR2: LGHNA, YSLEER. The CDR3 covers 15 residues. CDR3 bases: TGCGCCAGCAGCCATGCATCGGGACAGTACAATGAGCAGTTCTTC. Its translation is CASSHASGQYNEQFF.

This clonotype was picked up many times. This CDR3 is CASSQDPPSGGRNEQYF. CDR3 nucleotides: TGTGCCAGCAGCCAAGATCCTCCTAGCGGGGGGCGAAACGAGCAGTACTTC. The chain uses TRBV3-1 and TRBJ2-7; 11 bases fit TRBD2. Unmatched junction bases numbered 9, after V lost 0 bases and J lost 5 bases. There are 17 residues in the CDR3. Germline V gene lookup returns CDR1 LGHDT and CDR2 YNNKEL (reference sequence).